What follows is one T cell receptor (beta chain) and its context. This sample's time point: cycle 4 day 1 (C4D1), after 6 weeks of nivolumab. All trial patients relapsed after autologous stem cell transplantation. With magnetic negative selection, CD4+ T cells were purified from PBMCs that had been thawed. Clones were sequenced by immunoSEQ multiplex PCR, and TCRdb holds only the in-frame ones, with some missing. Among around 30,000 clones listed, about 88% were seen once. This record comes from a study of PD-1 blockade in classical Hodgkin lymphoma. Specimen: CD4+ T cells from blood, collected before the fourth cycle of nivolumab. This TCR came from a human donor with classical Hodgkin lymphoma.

The CDR3 nucleotides read TGTGCCAGTAGTATTTGGCGGACTAGCGGGAGTAGTGAGCAGTTCTTC. Amino acids: CASSIWRTSGSSEQFF. This rearrangement joins TRBV19 to TRBJ2-1; 13 bases are shared with TRBD2. With V trimmed by 3 bases and J by 9 bases, 8 bases remained unmatched. Germline loops: CDR1 LNHDA, CDR2 SQIVND (reference sequence). This CDR3 has 16 amino acids.